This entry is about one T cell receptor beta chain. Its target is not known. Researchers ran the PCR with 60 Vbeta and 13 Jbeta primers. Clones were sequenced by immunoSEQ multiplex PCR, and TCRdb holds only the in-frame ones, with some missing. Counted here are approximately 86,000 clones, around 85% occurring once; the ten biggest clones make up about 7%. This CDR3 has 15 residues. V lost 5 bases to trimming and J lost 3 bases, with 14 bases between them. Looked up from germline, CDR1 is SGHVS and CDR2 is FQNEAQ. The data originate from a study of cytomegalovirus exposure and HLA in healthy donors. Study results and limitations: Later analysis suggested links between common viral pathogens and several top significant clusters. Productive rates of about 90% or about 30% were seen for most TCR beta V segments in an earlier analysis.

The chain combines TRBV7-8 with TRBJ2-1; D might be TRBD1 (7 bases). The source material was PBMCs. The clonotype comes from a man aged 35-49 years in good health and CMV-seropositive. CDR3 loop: CASSPRGELYNEQFF. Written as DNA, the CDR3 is TGTGCCAGCAGCCCCAGGGGGGAACTCTACAATGAGCAGTTCTTC.